This T cell receptor (beta chain) was identified in a study of T cells in Graves' hyperthyroidism and ophthalmopathy. Findings of the study overall: Most thyroid-expanded clonotypes above 0.001 were also found in blood.

Details on this clonotype: Its cognate antigen is unknown.

Reasons for excluding patients were uncontrolled infection, other autoimmune disease, pregnancy or lactation. Diagnoses were established using clinical symptoms, serum thyroxine and TRAb, thyroid ultrasound and orbital computed tomography. From 8.5 to 10 ml of fresh peripheral blood, PBMCs were isolated. RNA transcripts gave rise to amplified TCR beta CDR3 regions. The HTBI primer set was used in a first-round RT-PCR of the TCR CDR3. Each CDR3 protein gets one entry after TCRdb re-called the multiplex PCR reads with MiXCR. The sample shows roughly 500,000 distinct CDR3 sequences, around a quarter of them seen only once. With 8 bases removed from V and 0 bases from J, the gap between germline ends came to 9 bases. This CDR3 is built from 12 residues. Germline V gives CDR1 SGDLS, CDR2 YYNGEE.

This receptor was obtained from a woman in her 30s with Graves' ophthalmopathy. The genes are TRBV9 and TRBJ2-7; tentatively, D is TRBD1 (5 bases). The sequencing sample was made of blood. CDR3 nucleotide sequence: TGTGCCAGACACAGGTTCTCCTACGAGCAGTACTTC. Translated: CARHRFSYEQYF.